A single sample gave rise to the 15 T cell receptor beta chains below, sequenced in a study of T cell responses to AZD1222 COVID-19 vaccine. Produced via immunoSEQ multiplex PCR; TCRdb's table is partial and in-frame only. The sample lists about 84,000 clones, 70% to 90% seen once, with approximately 1.5% in the top ten. The sequencing here drew on peripheral blood, taken on day 0 of AZD1222 vaccination. These receptor sequences come from an adult in good health.

The CDR3 loop is CASSPQGRMNTEAFF. CDR3 nucleotides: TGTGCCAGCTCACCACAGGGGCGAATGAACACTGAAGCTTTCTTT. V and J are TRBV18 and TRBJ1-1, with a weak D call TRBD1 (5 bases). The CDR3 sequence is 15 residues long. V lost 1 base and J 0 bases, leaving 9 bases between the germline ends. The germline V gene encodes CDR1 KGHSH and CDR2 LQKENI.

This chain connects TRBV29-1 to TRBJ2-1, with D possibly TRBD1 on 6 matching bases. Germline CDR1 is SQVTM and CDR2 is ANQGSEA. This CDR3 has 14 residues. The CDR3 nucleotides are TGCAGTGTACAGGGAGAGTTAGCAAGGGAGGAGCAGTTCTTC. This gives the protein CSVQGELAREEQFF.

V usage is TRBV27 and J usage is TRBJ2-7; D unclear. Germline CDR1 MNHEY, CDR2 SMNVEV (reference sequence). V lost 8 bases and J 5 bases, leaving 16 bases between the germline ends. This CDR3 contains 13 residues. In DNA, the CDR3 is TGTGCCAGCGCCAGCCTCACCAGTAACGAGCAGTACTTC. This encodes CASASLTSNEQYF.

The V gene is TRBV23-1, the J gene TRBJ2-7; D unresolved. TRBV23-1 is an open reading frame whose function is uncertain. The CDR3 length is 15 residues. Trimming cost V 8 bases and J 3 bases, with 20 bases left between them. CDR3 DNA: TGCGCCAGCTCCTTCCGACGGCGTATTATCTACGAGCAGTACTTC. Translation: CASSFRRRIIYEQYF.

The chain has TRBV27 and TRBJ2-3; D gene ambiguous. The CDR3 runs to 15 residues. Trimming took off 1 base at V and 6 bases at J, with 14 bases between the two ends. Germline assignment: CDR1 MNHEY and CDR2 SMNVEV (reference sequence). The CDR3 DNA reads as TGTGCCAGCAGTTTATGGGCAGTCCCTGGGGATACGCAGTATTTT. Translated: CASSLWAVPGDTQYF.

The V call is TRBV7-9, the J call TRBJ2-7, with D possibly being TRBD1 (6 bases). Germline-derived CDR1 and CDR2 are SEHNR and FQNEAQ (reference sequence). The CDR3 runs to 15 residues. Trimming shortened V by 0 bases and J by 2 bases, and 11 bases separated the two germline ends. The CDR3 loop reads CASSLAQGPTYEQYF. In nucleotides, the CDR3 is TGTGCCAGCAGCTTAGCACAGGGCCCCACCTACGAGCAGTACTTC.

The chain has TRBV6-1 and TRBJ1-6; 9 positions match TRBD1. Germline lookup yields CDR1 MNHNS and CDR2 SASEGT. J gave up 6 bases and V 4 bases, and 10 bases lay outside the gene matches. The CDR3 runs to 17 residues. CDR3: CASSGPSPGQGNSPLHF. As DNA, the CDR3 is TGTGCCAGCAGTGGACCGTCGCCGGGACAGGGTAATTCACCCCTCCACTTT.

V usage is TRBV7-2 and J usage is TRBJ1-2; 10 bases are a match to TRBD1. V dropped 5 bases and J dropped 5; count of bases not matched to a gene: 5. CDR3 length equals 14 residues. Germline V gene data show CDR1 as SGHTA and CDR2 as FQGNSA. Here the CDR3 DNA reads TGTGCCAGCAGCCCGGGACAGGGGTGGTATGGCTACACCTTC. Translation: CASSPGQGWYGYTF.

The chain combines TRBV7-8 with TRBJ1-5; no clear D. V dropped 0 bases and J dropped 5 bases, with 17 bases sitting between them. Germline-derived CDR1 and CDR2 are SGHVS and FQNEAQ. CDR3 length equals 17 residues. CDR3 bases: TGTGCCAGCAGCTTAGCGATCGTGGCCAGAGGAGATCAGCCCCAGCATTTT. This codes for CASSLAIVARGDQPQHF. Drawing the rest from reference TRBV7-8 and TRBJ1-5, the complete variable domain is GAGVSQSPRYKVAKRGQDVALRCDPISGHVSLFWYQQALGQGPEFLTYFQNEAQLDKSGLPSDRFFAERPEGSVSTLKIQRTQQEDSAVYLCASSLAIVARGDQPQHFGDGTRLSIL.

The CDR3 DNA is TGCGCCAGCAGCATTCTAGACCTCCCGAGAGATCGTGAAGCTTTCTTT. Translated: CASSILDLPRDREAFF. This chain links TRBV5-1 with TRBJ1-1; D is uncertain. V lost 4 bases and J lost 7, with 23 bases in between. Germline V gives CDR1 SGHRS, CDR2 YFSETQ. The CDR3 covers 16 residues.

The V and J genes are TRBV5-1 and TRBJ2-3; 12 nucleotides line up with TRBD2. The germline CDR1 and CDR2 sequences are SGHRS and YFSETQ. Unmatched junction bases numbered 11, after V lost 3 bases and J lost 0 bases. The CDR3 spans 19 residues. CDR3: CASSSLAGGPRGSTDTQYF. CDR3 bases: TGCGCCAGCAGCTCTCTAGCGGGAGGGCCGAGGGGTAGCACAGATACGCAGTATTTT.

This clone occurred a few times. The V and J genes are TRBV18 and TRBJ1-1, with 10 bases that match TRBD1. The CDR3 is 18 residues long. Trimming removed 4 bases from V and 0 bases from J; junction bases left unmatched: 11. Germline CDR1 reads KGHSH; CDR2 reads LQKENI. The CDR3 coding sequence is TGTGCCAGCTCACTTCGACAGGGGGCGCAGGGTATGAACACTGAAGCTTTCTTT. Its protein product is CASSLRQGAQGMNTEAFF.

This chain joins TRBV7-3 and TRBJ2-1; 9 bases agree with TRBD2. Germline assignment: CDR1 SGHTA and CDR2 FQGTGA. Trimming cost V 5 bases and J 5 bases; bases outside gene matches: 4. CDR3 length: 14 amino acids. Here the CDR3 DNA reads TGTGCCAGCAGCCGGACTAGCGTAGACAATGAGCAGTTCTTC. Translation gives CASSRTSVDNEQFF.

The chain couples TRBV5-6 to TRBJ2-7; 10 bases line up with TRBD1. J gave up 4 bases and V 4 bases, and 8 bases lay outside the gene matches. The CDR3 is 15 amino acids. The germline CDR1 and CDR2 sequences are SGHDT and YYEEEE. The CDR3 sequence: CASSPKGTGEYEQYF. CDR3 in DNA: TGTGCCAGCAGCCCCAAGGGGACAGGGGAGTACGAGCAGTACTTC.

The rearrangement links TRBV3-1 (or the pseudogene TRBV3-2) to TRBJ1-1, with a possible D match to TRBD1 (6 bases). The ends were cut back, 4 bases at V and 11 bases at J, with 20 bases in the middle. The CDR3 contains 14 residues. Germline values: CDR1 LGHDT, CDR2 YNNKEL (reference sequence). DNA of the CDR3: TGTGCCAGCAGCCGGGCCAGGGGTCCTGGGATCGCTTTCTTT. This encodes CASSRARGPGIAFF.